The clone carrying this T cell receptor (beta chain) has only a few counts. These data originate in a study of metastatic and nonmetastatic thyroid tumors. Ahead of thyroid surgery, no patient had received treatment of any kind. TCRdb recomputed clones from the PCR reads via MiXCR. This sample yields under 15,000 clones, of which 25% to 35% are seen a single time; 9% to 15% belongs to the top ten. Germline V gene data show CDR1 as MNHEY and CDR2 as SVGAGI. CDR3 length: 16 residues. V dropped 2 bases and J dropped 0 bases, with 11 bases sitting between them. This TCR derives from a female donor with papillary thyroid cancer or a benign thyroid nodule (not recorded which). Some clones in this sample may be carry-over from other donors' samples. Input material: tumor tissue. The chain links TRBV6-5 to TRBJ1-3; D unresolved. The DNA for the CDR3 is TGTGCCAGCAGTTACCACCCTCAGGACTCTGGAAACACCATATATTTT. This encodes CASSYHPQDSGNTIYF.